This TCR beta chain came from a study of blood T cell repertoires in COVID-19. CDR1 PRHDT and CDR2 FYEKMQ come from the germline V gene (reference sequence). This CDR3 is 14 amino acids long. V lost 5 bases to trimming and J lost 8 bases; unmatched junction nucleotides: 8. The protocol was immunoSEQ multiplex PCR, while the TCRdb copy is restricted to in-frame clones and leaves out a portion. The sample records about 140,000 clones, about 83% being singletons. This clonotype originated in a woman in her thirties or forties with acute or convalescent COVID-19. Sequenced sample: peripheral blood. The J gene is TRBJ1-5, the V gene TRBV13, with TRBD1 matching over 8 bases. The CDR3 sequence is CASSRTGFGEPQHF. The CDR3 DNA is TGTGCCAGCAGCAGGACAGGGTTCGGGGAGCCCCAGCATTTT. Full variable domain (outside the CDR3, taken from reference TRBV13 and TRBJ1-5): AAGVIQSPRHLIKEKRETATLKCYPIPRHDTVYWYQQGPGQDPQFLISFYEKMQSDKGSIPDRFSAQQFSDYHSELNMSSLELGDSALYFCASSRTGFGEPQHFGDGTRLSIL.